What follows are 17 T cell receptor beta chains derived from one specimen sequenced in a study of blood T cells in healthy people across ages (dated by TCRdb to between 2014 and 2017). The receptor library was made with 5' RACE. Sequencing relied on an Illumina HiSeq 2500. A second PCR of roughly 6 to 12 cycles was run with a J-beta primer mix and a sample-barcoded 5' primer. Using fastp at Q25 and MiXCR, TCRdb reprocessed the public reads and kept productive beta chains. Rows with one shared CDR3 protein collapse into an entry with the most common genes and DNA. Within this sample are more than 800,000 distinct CDR3 sequences, with under 30% of them counted one time only. The ten biggest clones cover approximately 15% of the sample. The sequenced sample consisted of blood. These receptors were obtained from a woman of 80 years or more in good health.

This clonotype appeared many times. The genes are TRBV15 and TRBJ2-5; D not certain. V was clipped by 4 bases and J by 4 bases, with 4 bases between them. The length of the CDR3 is 11 residues. The germline V gene encodes CDR1 LNHNV and CDR2 YYDKDF (reference sequence). Here the CDR3 reads CATSIGETQYF. In DNA, the CDR3 is TGTGCCACCAGCATAGGAGAGACCCAGTACTTC.

This clonotype was found many times. Here the CDR3 reads CASSWEQDNQPQHF. The CDR3, as DNA: TGTGCCAGCAGCTGGGAACAGGACAATCAGCCCCAGCATTTT. The genes are TRBV5-5 and TRBJ1-5; maybe TRBD1 (5 bases). Between the trimmed V and J ends, which lost 3 bases and 3 bases, there was a span of 10 bases. The CDR3 is 14 residues long. Per germline, CDR1 SGHKS and CDR2 YYEKEE (reference sequence).

In its sample, this clonotype was seen many times. A much larger clonotype is one base distant, so this may be a read error. V and J are TRBV7-8 and TRBJ1-4; D ambiguous. CDR1 SGHVS and CDR2 FQNEAQ come from the germline V gene. The CDR3 covers 14 residues. CDR3 amino acids: CASSFGLANEKRFF. CDR3 nucleotides: TGTGCCAGCAGCTTCGGGTTAGCTAATGAAAAACGGTTTTTT.

This clonotype was counted at least ten times. This may be a read error: a much more frequent sequence differs by one nucleotide. The chain employs TRBV29-1 and TRBJ2-7; D is uncertain. In germline, CDR1 is SQVTM, CDR2 ANQGSEA. The CDR3 consists of 13 residues. The CDR3 region is CGVRRQGSYEQYF. DNA for the CDR3: TGCGGCGTTCGCAGGCAAGGATCCTACGAGCAGTACTTC.

Details on this clonotype: An end of the junction does not agree with germline; a read error may underlie this. The V call is TRBV6-2 or TRBV6-3, the J call TRBJ2-1, with D possibly matching TRBD2 (6 bases). From germline, CDR1 is MNHEY and CDR2 SVGEGT. This CDR3 has 11 residues. CDR3 sequence: CASKEVNERVF. Written as DNA, the CDR3 is TGTGCCAGCAAGGAGGTCAATGAGCGGGTCTTC.

In the case of this clonotype: With a much larger clone just one base away, this may be a read error. The J gene is TRBJ2-4, the V gene TRBV28, with 12 bases identical to TRBD2. TRBJ2-7 explains the end of the DNA better; the J call may be wrong. Germline CDR1 is MDHEN and CDR2 is SYDVKM. The CDR3 totals 17 residues. The CDR3 bases are TGTGCCGGCACCAGGACTAGCGGGACTTATAGCTCCTACGAGCAGTACTTC. Amino acids: CAGTRTSGTYSSYEQYF.

This clonotype was counted ten times or more. V is TRBV20-1 and J is TRBJ2-5; 9 positions match TRBD2. This CDR3 contains 16 residues. Germline lookup yields CDR1 DFQATT and CDR2 SNEGSKA (reference sequence). V was clipped by 0 bases and J by 4 bases; unmatched bases: 9. As DNA, the CDR3 is TGCAGTGCTAGAGATAGCAGCGGGGGGACGGGAGAGACCCAGTACTTC. Translated: CSARDSSGGTGETQYF.

This clonotype was detected once. This sequence may be a read error, since a much larger clone differs from it by one base. This chain connects TRBV20-1 to TRBJ2-5; the match to TRBD2 covers 7 bases. The V and J ends lost 6 bases and 1 base, in that order; junction bases with no gene match: 5. Germline lookup yields CDR1 DFQATT and CDR2 SNEGSKA (reference sequence). The CDR3 runs 13 residues. The CDR3 DNA follows: TGCAGTGCCAAGCGGGGCAGCCAAGAGACCCAGTACTTC. This gives the protein CSAKRGSQETQYF.

This clonotype was recorded many times. The V call is TRBV10-3, the J call TRBJ2-7; D is perhaps TRBD2 (6 bases). CDR1 ENHRY and CDR2 SYGVKD come from the germline V gene. This CDR3 has 13 residues. Trimming removed 4 bases at V and 5 bases at J, with 12 bases between. CDR3 residues: CAISVGRGNEQYF. The CDR3 nucleotides are TGTGCCATCAGTGTTGGTCGGGGGAACGAGCAGTACTTC.

This clonotype turned up a few times. The chain couples TRBV20-1 to TRBJ1-2; D gene ambiguous. This CDR3 has 13 residues. V lost 0 bases and J 5 bases, leaving 10 bases between the germline ends. Germline CDR1 is DFQATT and CDR2 is SNEGSKA (reference sequence). The CDR3 DNA reads as TGCAGTGCTAGAGATGTGGTGACTTATGGCTACACCTTC. Its translation is CSARDVVTYGYTF.

This clonotype came up a few times. V gene TRBV6-6 combines with J gene TRBJ2-5, with 9 nucleotides matching TRBD1. The CDR3 is 14 amino acids. V was clipped by 8 bases and J by 4 bases; unmatched bases: 8. Germline assignment: CDR1 MNHNY and CDR2 SVGAGI (reference sequence). The CDR3 coding sequence is TGTGCCAGCGGACTACAGGGGGCGGGAGAGACCCAGTACTTC. The encoded protein is CASGLQGAGETQYF.

In its sample, this clonotype was seen a few times. A much larger clone lies one base from this, so it may be a read error. V usage is TRBV20-1 and J usage is TRBJ2-1; 8 bases line up with TRBD2. The CDR3 covers 14 residues. From germline, CDR1 is DFQATT and CDR2 SNEGSKA (reference sequence). CDR3: CSASGGASYNGQFF. As DNA, the CDR3 is TGCAGTGCTAGCGGGGGGGCCTCCTACAATGGGCAGTTCTTC.

This clonotype was counted at least ten times. The chain couples TRBV4-3 to TRBJ2-1; TRBD2 might be the D (6 bases). V gave up 0 bases and J gave up 4 bases, with 19 bases separating them. Germline CDR1 reads LGHNA; CDR2 reads YSLEER. The CDR3 contains 18 residues. The DNA of the CDR3 is TGCGCCAGCAGCCAAGATACCGAACTGGCGGGGTCTTACAATGAGCAGTTCTTC. Translated, it gives CASSQDTELAGSYNEQFF.

Here the CDR3 reads CSALQRERGKLFF. In DNA form, the CDR3 reads TGCAGTGCCTTACAGAGAGAAAGGGGAAAACTGTTTTTT. This chain uses TRBV20-1 with TRBJ1-4; tentative D call: TRBD1 (5 bases). The CDR3 extends over 13 amino acids. V gave up 6 bases and J gave up 10 bases, with 18 bases separating them. Germline CDR1 DFQATT, CDR2 SNEGSKA (reference sequence).

This clonotype was detected a few times. The chain has TRBV7-2 and TRBJ1-1; 7 bases match TRBD1. The CDR3 is 16 residues long. V shed 2 bases and J 1 base; nucleotides not matched to a gene: 7. Germline-derived CDR1 and CDR2 are SGHTA and FQGNSA. The CDR3 loop reads CASSLIPGQTNTEAFF. Here the CDR3 DNA reads TGTGCCAGCAGCTTAATTCCGGGACAGACGAACACTGAAGCTTTCTTT.

The sample holds many counts of this clonotype. This sequence joins TRBV24-1 and TRBJ2-7; a weak D match, TRBD1 (7 bases). This CDR3 spans 15 amino acids. V dropped 2 bases and J dropped 2 bases, with 12 bases sitting between them. Germline V CDR1 and CDR2: KGHDR, SFDVKD. CDR3 loop: CATSDWAGQPYEQYF. In DNA form, the CDR3 reads TGTGCCACCAGTGATTGGGCGGGACAGCCCTACGAGCAGTACTTC.

Worth noting for this clonotype: One junction end disagrees with the germline gene, perhaps due to a read error. J is TRBJ1-2 and V is TRBV11-1; D is possibly TRBD1 (5 bases). This CDR3 region has 15 residues. Germline assignment: CDR1 SGHAT and CDR2 FQDESV (reference sequence). In DNA, the CDR3 is TGTGCCAGCAGCGATGTTGGGGACTATAACTATAGCTACACCTTC. It yields the protein CASSDVGDYNYSYTF. Together with reference TRBV11-1 and TRBJ1-2, the CDR3 gives the full variable domain: EAEVAQSPRYKITEKSQAVAFWCDPISGHATLYWYRQILGQGPELLVQFQDESVVDDSQLPKDRFSAERLKGVDSTLKIQPAELGDSAMYLCASSDVGDYNYSYTFGSGTRLTVV.